A selection of T cell receptor beta chains follows, all from one sample in a study of T cell changes during pregnancy in multiple sclerosis. Only in-frame clones appear in the TCRdb table, and some are missing; sequencing was by immunoSEQ multiplex PCR. This repertoire shows 60,000 to 80,000 clones, 70% to 90% found once; its top ten account for around 3.2%. Here the sequenced sample was peripheral blood, taken before pregnancy. These receptors all come from a female donor with multiple sclerosis, enrolled in a pregnancy study. The CDR3 runs from the conserved cysteine through the conserved F or W. Fields, in order: V gene, clone size, J gene, D gene, CDR3 protein, CDR3 DNA. A D gene is named only where the DNA matches it firmly. Part of the rows lack a size; the others show once, few, many or a class for expanded clones.

TRBV6-4,-,TRBJ2-5,-,CASSDVQGQETQYF,TGTGCCAGCAGTGACGTACAGGGCCAAGAGACCCAGTACTTC
TRBV5-6,-,TRBJ1-1,-,CASSLVEPSNTEAFF,TGTGCCAGCAGCTTGGTAGAGCCCTCGAACACTGAAGCTTTCTTT
TRBV2,-,TRBJ2-3,TRBD1,CASSRDRAFTDTQYF,TGTGCCAGCAGCCGGGACAGGGCTTTCACAGATACGCAGTATTTT
TRBV4-2,-,TRBJ2-7,-,CASSQGEGGYEQYF,TGTGCCAGCAGCCAAGGAGAGGGGGGGTACGAGCAGTACTTC
TRBV5-4,-,TRBJ2-7,-,CASSLESAGRAYEQYF,TGTGCCAGCAGCTTGGAGTCGGCGGGGCGGGCCTACGAGCAGTACTTC
TRBV4-1,-,TRBJ2-7,-,CASSQDSSGSYEQYF,TGCGCCAGCAGCCAAGATTCCAGCGGATCCTACGAGCAGTACTTC
TRBV30,-,TRBJ2-1,TRBD1,CAWRSGGQGASDEQFF,TGTGCCTGGAGGAGCGGAGGACAGGGGGCCTCGGATGAGCAGTTCTTC
TRBV15,-,TRBJ2-3,TRBD1,CATSSPTGGLSTDTQYF,TGTGCCACCAGCAGCCCGACAGGGGGTCTTAGCACAGATACGCAGTATTTT
TRBV4-2,-,TRBJ2-1,-,CASSPRRAGNEQFF,TGTGCCAGCAGCCCCCGTAGGGCGGGCAATGAGCAGTTCTTC
TRBV6-5,-,TRBJ1-4,TRBD1,CASSYTRGQGVEKLFF,TGTGCCAGCAGTTACACGCGGGGACAGGGGGTTGAAAAACTGTTTTTT
TRBV19,few,TRBJ1-1,TRBD1,CASSARQGIEAFF,TGTGCCAGTAGTGCCAGACAGGGGATTGAAGCTTTCTTT
TRBV15,-,TRBJ2-1,TRBD1,CATSRDRGNYNEQFF,TGTGCCACCAGCAGAGACAGGGGGAACTACAATGAGCAGTTCTTC
TRBV7-8,-,TRBJ2-7,TRBD1,CASSWGGQGAYEQYF,TGTGCCAGCAGTTGGGGGGGACAGGGTGCCTACGAGCAGTACTTC
TRBV7-9,-,TRBJ1-1,-,CASSFQGTLNTEAFF,TGTGCCAGCAGCTTCCAGGGGACATTGAACACTGAAGCTTTCTTT
TRBV29-1,-,TRBJ1-4,-,CSATLWTDNEKLFF,TGCAGCGCGACCCTCTGGACAGATAATGAAAAACTGTTTTTT
TRBV21-1,-,TRBJ1-2,-,CASSLGQKGYTF,TGTGCCAGCAGCTTGGGACAGAAGGGCTACACCTTC
TRBV5-1,-,TRBJ2-1,TRBD1,CASSLEYTGGYNEQFF,TGCGCCAGCAGCTTGGAATACACAGGGGGATACAATGAGCAGTTCTTC
TRBV5-1,-,TRBJ1-2,-,CASSFQGRGDDGYTF,TGCGCCAGCAGCTTCCAGGGAAGGGGTGACGATGGCTACACCTTC
TRBV14,-,TRBJ1-4,-,CASSRETGLVLFF,TGTGCCAGCAGCCGAGAAACAGGGTTAGTCCTGTTTTTT
TRBV5-5,-,TRBJ2-7,TRBD1,CASSHGTGTYEQYF,TGTGCCAGCAGCCACGGGACAGGGACCTACGAGCAGTACTTC
TRBV30,-,TRBJ1-2,-,CAWSIGRVDRDGYTF,TGTGCCTGGAGTATTGGCAGGGTGGATCGGGATGGCTACACCTTC
TRBV7-9,once,TRBJ1-1,-,CASTQAMGNTEAFF,TGTGCCAGCACCCAGGCCATGGGGAACACTGAAGCTTTCTTT
TRBV10-1,-,TRBJ2-1,-,CAIALEMVWGREYEQFF,TGCGCCATCGCCCTTGAAATGGTGTGGGGTCGGGAATATGAGCAGTTCTTC
TRBV5-6,-,TRBJ1-5,-,CASSRQGYQPQHF,TGTGCCAGCAGCCGGCAGGGTTATCAGCCCCAGCATTTT
TRBV5-1,-,TRBJ2-3,TRBD2,CASSSRTSGSTDTQYF,TGCGCCAGCAGCTCCCGGACTAGCGGGAGCACAGATACGCAGTATTTT
TRBV7-2,-,TRBJ2-1,TRBD2,CASSPGLAGRNEQFF,TGTGCCAGCAGCCCGGGACTAGCGGGAAGGAATGAGCAGTTCTTC
TRBV7-9,-,TRBJ2-7,-,CASSPRGPYEQYF,TGTGCCAGCAGCCCGCGGGGACCCTACGAGCAGTACTTC
TRBV29-1,-,TRBJ1-1,-,CSVGHKNTEAFF,TGCAGCGTTGGACATAAGAACACTGAAGCTTTCTTT
TRBV7-7,-,TRBJ2-7,TRBD1,CASSSGQGGPYEQYF,TGTGCCAGCAGTTCCGGACAGGGAGGACCCTACGAGCAGTACTTC
TRBV10-1,-,TRBJ2-1,-,CASSELDRGEQFF,TGCGCCAGCAGTGAGTTAGACAGAGGTGAGCAGTTCTTC
TRBV27,-,TRBJ2-1,-,CASRGQGTHNEQFF,TGTGCCAGCAGGGGGCAGGGGACCCACAATGAGCAGTTCTTC
TRBV6-6,once,TRBJ1-2,-,CASSYAQDTPYGYTF,TGTGCCAGCAGTTACGCTCAAGACACCCCCTATGGCTACACCTTC
TRBV29-1,-,TRBJ2-3,TRBD2,CSVGKASGVEDTQYF,TGCAGCGTAGGAAAGGCTAGCGGGGTGGAAGATACGCAGTATTTT
TRBV7-2,-,TRBJ2-2,-,CALLLGGTNTGELFF,TGTGCTCTCCTTCTCGGAGGGACGAACACCGGGGAGCTGTTTTTT
TRBV18,-,TRBJ2-3,TRBD1,CASSPVGQGWPDTQYF,TGTGCCAGCTCACCAGTGGGACAGGGATGGCCAGATACGCAGTATTTT
TRBV29-1,few,TRBJ1-3,-,CSVTRQSGNTIYF,TGCAGCGTTACGAGACAATCTGGAAACACCATATATTTT
TRBV29-1,-,TRBJ1-3,-,CSVAVRAGNTIYF,TGCAGCGTTGCGGTCAGGGCTGGAAACACCATATATTTT
TRBV27,-,TRBJ1-2,TRBD1,CASSRTGLYGYTF,TGTGCCAGCAGTCGGACAGGGCTCTATGGCTACACCTTC